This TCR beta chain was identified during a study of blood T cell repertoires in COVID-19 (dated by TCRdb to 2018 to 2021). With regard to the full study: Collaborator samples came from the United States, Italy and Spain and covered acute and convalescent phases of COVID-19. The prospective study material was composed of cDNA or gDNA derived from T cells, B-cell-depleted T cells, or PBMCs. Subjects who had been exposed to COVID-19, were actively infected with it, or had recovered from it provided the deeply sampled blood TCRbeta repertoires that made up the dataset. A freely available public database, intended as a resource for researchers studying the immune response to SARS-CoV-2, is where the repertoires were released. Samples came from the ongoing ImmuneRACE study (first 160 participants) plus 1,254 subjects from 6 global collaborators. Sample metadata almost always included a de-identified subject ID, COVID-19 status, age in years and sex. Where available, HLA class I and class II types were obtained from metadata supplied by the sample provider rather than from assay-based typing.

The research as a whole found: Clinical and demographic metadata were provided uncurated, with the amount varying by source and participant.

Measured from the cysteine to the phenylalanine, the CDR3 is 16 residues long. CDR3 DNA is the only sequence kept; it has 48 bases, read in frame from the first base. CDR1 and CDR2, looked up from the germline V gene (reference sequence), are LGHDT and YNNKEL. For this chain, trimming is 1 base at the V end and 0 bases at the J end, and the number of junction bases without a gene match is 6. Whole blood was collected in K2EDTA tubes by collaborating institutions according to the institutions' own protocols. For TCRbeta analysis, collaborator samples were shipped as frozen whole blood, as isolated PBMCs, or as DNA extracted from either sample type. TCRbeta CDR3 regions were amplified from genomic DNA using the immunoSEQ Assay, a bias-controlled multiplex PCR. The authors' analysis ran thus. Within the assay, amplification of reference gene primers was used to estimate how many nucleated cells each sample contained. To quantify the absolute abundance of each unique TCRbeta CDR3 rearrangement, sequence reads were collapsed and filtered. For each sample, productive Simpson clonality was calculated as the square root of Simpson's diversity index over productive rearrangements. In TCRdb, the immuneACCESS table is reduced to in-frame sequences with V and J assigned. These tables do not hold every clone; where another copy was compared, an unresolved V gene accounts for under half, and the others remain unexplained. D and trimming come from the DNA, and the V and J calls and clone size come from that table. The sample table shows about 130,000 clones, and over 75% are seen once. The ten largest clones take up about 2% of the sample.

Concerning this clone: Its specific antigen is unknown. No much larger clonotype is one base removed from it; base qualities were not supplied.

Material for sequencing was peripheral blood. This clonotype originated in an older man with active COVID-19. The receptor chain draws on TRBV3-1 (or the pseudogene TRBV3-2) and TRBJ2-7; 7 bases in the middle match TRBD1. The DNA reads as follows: TGTGCCAGCAGCCAAGTCTGGACAGGTCACTCCTACGAGCAGTACTTC. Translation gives CASSQVWTGHSYEQYF.